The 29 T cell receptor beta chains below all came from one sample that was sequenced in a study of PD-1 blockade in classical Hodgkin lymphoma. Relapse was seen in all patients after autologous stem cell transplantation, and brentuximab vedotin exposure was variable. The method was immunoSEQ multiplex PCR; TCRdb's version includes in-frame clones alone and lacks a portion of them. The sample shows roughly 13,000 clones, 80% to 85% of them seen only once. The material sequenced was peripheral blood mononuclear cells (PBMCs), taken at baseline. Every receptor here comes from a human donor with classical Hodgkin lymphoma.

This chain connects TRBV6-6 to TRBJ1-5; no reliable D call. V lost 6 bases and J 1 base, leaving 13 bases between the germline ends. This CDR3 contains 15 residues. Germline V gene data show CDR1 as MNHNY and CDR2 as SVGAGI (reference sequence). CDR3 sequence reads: CASSLSSGSNQPQHF. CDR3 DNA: TGTGCCAGCAGCCTCTCCTCCGGGAGCAATCAGCCCCAGCATTTT.

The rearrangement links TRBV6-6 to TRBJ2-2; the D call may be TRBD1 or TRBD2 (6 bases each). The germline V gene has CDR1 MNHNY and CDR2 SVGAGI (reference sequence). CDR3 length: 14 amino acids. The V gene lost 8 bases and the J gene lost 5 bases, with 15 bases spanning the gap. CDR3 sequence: CASARGGLTGELFF. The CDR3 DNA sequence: TGTGCCAGCGCTAGAGGGGGGTTGACCGGGGAGCTGTTTTTT.

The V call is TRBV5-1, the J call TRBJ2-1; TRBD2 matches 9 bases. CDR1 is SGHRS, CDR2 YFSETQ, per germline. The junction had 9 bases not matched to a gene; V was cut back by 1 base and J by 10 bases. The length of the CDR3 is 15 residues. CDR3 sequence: CASSLIGLGLAEQFF. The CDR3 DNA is TGCGCCAGCAGCTTGATAGGACTCGGACTAGCGGAGCAGTTCTTC. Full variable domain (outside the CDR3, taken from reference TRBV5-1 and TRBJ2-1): KAGVTQTPRYLIKTRGQQVTLSCSPISGHRSVSWYQQTPGQGLQFLFEYFSETQRNKGNFPGRFSGRQFSNSRSEMNVSTLELGDSALYLCASSLIGLGLAEQFFGPGTRLTVL.

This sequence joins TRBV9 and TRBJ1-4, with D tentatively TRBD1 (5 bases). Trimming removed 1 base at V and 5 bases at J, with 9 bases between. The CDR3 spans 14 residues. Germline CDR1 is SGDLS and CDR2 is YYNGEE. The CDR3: CASSVTGRNEKLFF. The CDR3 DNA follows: TGTGCCAGCAGCGTAACGGGGCGGAATGAAAAACTGTTTTTT.

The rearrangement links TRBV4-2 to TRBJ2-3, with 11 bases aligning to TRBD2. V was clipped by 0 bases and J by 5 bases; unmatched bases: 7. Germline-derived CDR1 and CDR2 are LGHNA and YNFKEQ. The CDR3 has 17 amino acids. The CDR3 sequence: CASSQDLAGGFEDTQYF. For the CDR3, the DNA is TGTGCCAGCAGCCAAGATCTAGCGGGAGGATTCGAAGATACGCAGTATTTT.

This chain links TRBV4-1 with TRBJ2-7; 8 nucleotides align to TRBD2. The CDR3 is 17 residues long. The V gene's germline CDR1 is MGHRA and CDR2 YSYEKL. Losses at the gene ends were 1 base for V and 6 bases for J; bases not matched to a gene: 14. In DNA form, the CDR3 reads TGCGCCAGCAGCCAAGTAGGGCTTGGGACTAGTTCCCGCGAGCAGTACTTC. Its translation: CASSQVGLGTSSREQYF.

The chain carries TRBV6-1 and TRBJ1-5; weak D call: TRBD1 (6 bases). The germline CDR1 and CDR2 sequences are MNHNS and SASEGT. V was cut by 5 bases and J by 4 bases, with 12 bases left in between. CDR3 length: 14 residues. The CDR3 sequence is CASSSGQKNQPQHF. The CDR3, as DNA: TGTGCCAGCAGTTCCGGACAGAAGAATCAGCCCCAGCATTTT.

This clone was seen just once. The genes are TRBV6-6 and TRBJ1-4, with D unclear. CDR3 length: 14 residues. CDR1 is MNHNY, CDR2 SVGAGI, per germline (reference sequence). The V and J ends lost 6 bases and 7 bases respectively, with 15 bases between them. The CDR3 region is CASRQGFSSEKLFF. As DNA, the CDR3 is TGTGCCAGCAGACAAGGGTTCTCGTCTGAAAAACTGTTTTTT.

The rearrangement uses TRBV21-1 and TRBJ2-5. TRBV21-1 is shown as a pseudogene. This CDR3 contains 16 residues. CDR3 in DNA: TGTGCCAGCAGCACTGATCGTAGGTGTGGTTGGGAGACCCAGTACTTC. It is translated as CASSTDRRCGWETQYF.

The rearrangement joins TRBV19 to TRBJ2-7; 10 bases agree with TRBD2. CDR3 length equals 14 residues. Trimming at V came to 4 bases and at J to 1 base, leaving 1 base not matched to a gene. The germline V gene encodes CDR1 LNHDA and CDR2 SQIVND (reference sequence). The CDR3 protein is CASSTSGGSYEQYF. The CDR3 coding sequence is TGTGCCAGTAGTACTAGCGGGGGATCCTACGAGCAGTACTTC.

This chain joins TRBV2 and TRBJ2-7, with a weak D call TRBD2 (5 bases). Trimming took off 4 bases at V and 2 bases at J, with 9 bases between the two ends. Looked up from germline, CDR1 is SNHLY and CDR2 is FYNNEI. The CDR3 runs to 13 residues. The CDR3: CASSVGNPYEQYF. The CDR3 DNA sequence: TGTGCCAGCAGTGTCGGGAACCCCTACGAGCAGTACTTC.

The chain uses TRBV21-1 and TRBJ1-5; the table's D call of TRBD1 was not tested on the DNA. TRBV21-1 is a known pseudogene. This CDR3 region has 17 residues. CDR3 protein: CASSMGQVPRGNQPQHF. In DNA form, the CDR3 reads TGTGCCAGCAGCATGGGACAGGTCCCTAGGGGCAATCAGCCCCAGCATTTT.

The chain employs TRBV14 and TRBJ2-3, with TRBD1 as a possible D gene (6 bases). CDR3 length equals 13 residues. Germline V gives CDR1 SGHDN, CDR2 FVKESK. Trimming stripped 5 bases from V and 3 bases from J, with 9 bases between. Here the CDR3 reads CASSSRGTDTQYF. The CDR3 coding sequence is TGTGCCAGCAGCTCTAGGGGGACAGATACGCAGTATTTT.

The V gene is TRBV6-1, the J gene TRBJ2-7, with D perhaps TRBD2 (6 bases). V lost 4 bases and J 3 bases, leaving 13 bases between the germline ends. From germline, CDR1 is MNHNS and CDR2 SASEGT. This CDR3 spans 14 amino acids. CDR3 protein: CASSVAVPDYEQYF. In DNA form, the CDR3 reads TGTGCCAGCAGTGTAGCGGTACCCGACTACGAGCAGTACTTC.

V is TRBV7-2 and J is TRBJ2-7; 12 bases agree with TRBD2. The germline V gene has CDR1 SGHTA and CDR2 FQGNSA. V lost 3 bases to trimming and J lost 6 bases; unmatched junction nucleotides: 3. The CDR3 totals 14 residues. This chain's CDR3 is CASSLTSGRPEQYF. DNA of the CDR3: TGTGCCAGCAGCTTGACTAGCGGGAGACCCGAGCAGTACTTC.

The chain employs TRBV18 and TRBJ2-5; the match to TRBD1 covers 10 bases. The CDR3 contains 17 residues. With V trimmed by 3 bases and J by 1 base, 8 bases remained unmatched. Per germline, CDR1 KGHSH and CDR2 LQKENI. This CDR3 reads CASSPYPGQGSQETQYF. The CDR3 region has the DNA TGTGCCAGCTCACCCTATCCGGGACAGGGGAGCCAAGAGACCCAGTACTTC.

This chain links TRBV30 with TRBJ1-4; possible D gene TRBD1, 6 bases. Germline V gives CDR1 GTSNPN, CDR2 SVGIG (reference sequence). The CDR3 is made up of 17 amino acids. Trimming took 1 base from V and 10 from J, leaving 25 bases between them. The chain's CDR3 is CAWSERSQGFVGVKLFF. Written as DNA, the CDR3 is TGTGCCTGGAGTGAGCGGAGTCAGGGGTTCGTGGGTGTAAAACTGTTTTTT. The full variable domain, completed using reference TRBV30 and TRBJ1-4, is SQTIHQWPATLVQPVGSPLSLECTVEGTSNPNLYWYRQAAGRGLQLLFYSVGIGQISSEVPQNLSASRPQDRQFILSSKKLLLSDSGFYLCAWSERSQGFVGVKLFFGSGTQLSVL.

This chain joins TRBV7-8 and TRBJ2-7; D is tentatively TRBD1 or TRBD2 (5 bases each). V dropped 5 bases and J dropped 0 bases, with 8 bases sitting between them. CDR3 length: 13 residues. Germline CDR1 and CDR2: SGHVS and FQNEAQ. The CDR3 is CASSRDRSYEQYF. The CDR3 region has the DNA TGTGCCAGCAGCCGGGACCGCTCCTACGAGCAGTACTTC.

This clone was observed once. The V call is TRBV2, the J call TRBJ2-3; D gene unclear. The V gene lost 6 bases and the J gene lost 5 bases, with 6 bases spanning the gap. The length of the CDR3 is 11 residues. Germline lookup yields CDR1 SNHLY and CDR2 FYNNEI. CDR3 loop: CASRYGDTQYF. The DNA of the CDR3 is TGTGCCAGCAGGTATGGAGATACGCAGTATTTT.

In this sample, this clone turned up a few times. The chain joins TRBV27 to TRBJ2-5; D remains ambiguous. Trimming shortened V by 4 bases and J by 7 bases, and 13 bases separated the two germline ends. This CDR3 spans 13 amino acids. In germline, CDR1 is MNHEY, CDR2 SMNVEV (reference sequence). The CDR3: CASSWTPTGTQYF. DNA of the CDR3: TGTGCCAGCAGTTGGACCCCGACCGGGACCCAGTACTTC.

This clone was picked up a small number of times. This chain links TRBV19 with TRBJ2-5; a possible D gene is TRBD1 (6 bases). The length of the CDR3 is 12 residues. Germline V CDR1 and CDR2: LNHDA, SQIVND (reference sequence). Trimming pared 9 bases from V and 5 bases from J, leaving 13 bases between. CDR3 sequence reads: CASSTGFETQYF. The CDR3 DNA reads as TGTGCCAGCTCCACAGGGTTCGAGACCCAGTACTTC. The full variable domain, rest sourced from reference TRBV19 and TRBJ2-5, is DGGITQSPKYLFRKEGQNVTLSCEQNLNHDAMYWYRQDPGQGLRLIYYSQIVNDFQKGDIAEGYSVSREKKESFPLTVTSAQKNPTAFYLCASSTGFETQYFGPGTRLLVL.

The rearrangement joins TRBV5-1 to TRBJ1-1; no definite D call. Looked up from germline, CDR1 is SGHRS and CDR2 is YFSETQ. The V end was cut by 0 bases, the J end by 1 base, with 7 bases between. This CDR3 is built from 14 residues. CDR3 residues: CASSLERQNTEAFF. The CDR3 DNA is TGCGCCAGCAGCTTGGAGCGGCAGAACACTGAAGCTTTCTTT.

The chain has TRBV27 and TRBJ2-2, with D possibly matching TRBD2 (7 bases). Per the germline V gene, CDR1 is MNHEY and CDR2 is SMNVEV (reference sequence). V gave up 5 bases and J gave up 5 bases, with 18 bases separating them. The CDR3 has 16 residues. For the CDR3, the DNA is TGTGCCAGCAGTCCGCTAGCGGAAGGGGGAACCGGGGAGCTGTTTTTT. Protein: CASSPLAEGGTGELFF.

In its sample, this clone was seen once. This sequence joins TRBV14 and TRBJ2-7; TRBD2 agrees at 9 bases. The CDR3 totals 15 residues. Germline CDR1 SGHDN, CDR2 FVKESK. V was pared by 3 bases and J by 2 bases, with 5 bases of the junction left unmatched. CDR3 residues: CASSQIAGVPYEQYF. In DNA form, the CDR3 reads TGTGCCAGCAGCCAGATAGCGGGAGTCCCCTACGAGCAGTACTTC.

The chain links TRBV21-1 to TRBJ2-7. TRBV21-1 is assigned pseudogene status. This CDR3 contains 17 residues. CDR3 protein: CASSAPPGPTPICEQYF. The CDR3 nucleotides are TGTGCCAGCAGCGCTCCCCCCGGACCCACCCCGATATGCGAGCAGTACTTC.

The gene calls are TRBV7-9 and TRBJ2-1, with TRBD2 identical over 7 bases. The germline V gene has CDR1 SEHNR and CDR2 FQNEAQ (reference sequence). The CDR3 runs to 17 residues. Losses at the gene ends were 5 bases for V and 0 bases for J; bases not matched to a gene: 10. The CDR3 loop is CASSIVSGIGSYNEQFF. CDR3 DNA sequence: TGTGCCAGCAGCATTGTGAGCGGGATTGGCTCCTACAATGAGCAGTTCTTC.

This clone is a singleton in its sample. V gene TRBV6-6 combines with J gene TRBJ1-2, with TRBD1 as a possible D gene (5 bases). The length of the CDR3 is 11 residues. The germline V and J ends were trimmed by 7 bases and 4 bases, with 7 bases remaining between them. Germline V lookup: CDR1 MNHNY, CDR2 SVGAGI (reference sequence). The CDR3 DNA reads TGTGCCAGCACGCAGGGCTATGGCTACACCTTC. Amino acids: CASTQGYGYTF.

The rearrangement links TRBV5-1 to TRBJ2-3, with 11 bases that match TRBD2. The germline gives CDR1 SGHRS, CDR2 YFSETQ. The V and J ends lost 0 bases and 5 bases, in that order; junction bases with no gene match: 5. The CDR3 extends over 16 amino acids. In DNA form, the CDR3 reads TGCGCCAGCAGCTTGGAACTAGCGGGAGAAAGAGATACGCAGTATTTT. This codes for CASSLELAGERDTQYF.

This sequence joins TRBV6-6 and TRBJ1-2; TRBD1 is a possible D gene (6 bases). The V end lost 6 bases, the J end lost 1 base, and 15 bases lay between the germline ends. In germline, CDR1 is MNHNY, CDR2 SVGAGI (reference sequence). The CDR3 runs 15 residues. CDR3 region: CASSLQGSSNYGYTF. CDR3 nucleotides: TGTGCCAGCAGCTTACAGGGTTCGAGTAACTATGGCTACACCTTC.